A single sample is the source of the 4 T cell receptor beta chains below, sequenced in a study of neurological immune-mediated disorders. TCRdb redid the calling of the 5' RACE reads with MiXCR, one entry per CDR3 protein. The sample includes around 15,000 distinct CDR3 sequences, roughly 9% of them seen just once. The source material was CD8+ T cells from blood. The source is a man aged 50-59 years in good health.

This clonotype was recorded at least ten times. The chain has TRBV5-1 and TRBJ2-7; 8 bases fit TRBD2. CDR3 length: 17 residues. CDR1 is SGHRS and CDR2 is YFSETQ in the germline V gene. V gave up 0 bases and J gave up 0 bases; unmatched junction bases: 8. CDR3 sequence reads: CASSLAETSESSYEQYF. CDR3 nucleotide sequence: TGCGCCAGCAGCTTGGCCGAGACTAGCGAGAGCTCCTACGAGCAGTACTTC.

This clonotype was observed many times. The V gene is TRBV2, the J gene TRBJ2-7; 7 bases are shared with TRBD1. The J segment lost 6 bases and the V segment lost 6 bases, leaving 5 bases of the junction unmatched. The V gene's germline CDR1 is SNHLY and CDR2 FYNNEI. There are 12 residues in the CDR3. The DNA of the CDR3 is TGTGCCAGCAGCCGACAGGGCGGCGAGCAGTACTTC. Its protein product is CASSRQGGEQYF. The full variable domain, in which reference TRBV2 and TRBJ2-7 provide the parts outside the CDR3, is EPEVTQTPSHQVTQMGQEVILRCVPISNHLYFYWYRQILGQKVEFLVSFYNNEISEKSEIFDDQFSVERPDGSNFTLKIRSTKLEDSAMYFCASSRQGGEQYFGPGTRLTVT.

This clonotype appeared many times. The chain joins TRBV4-1 to TRBJ2-1; D is unresolved. The CDR3 runs to 15 residues. Trimming shortened V by 0 bases and J by 9 bases, and 15 bases separated the two germline ends. Germline V gene sequence: CDR1 MGHRA, CDR2 YSYEKL. This chain's CDR3 is CASSQEPGRPGEQFF. The CDR3 DNA reads as TGCGCCAGCAGCCAAGAACCCGGGCGGCCAGGTGAGCAGTTCTTC.

This clonotype was observed many times. V usage is TRBV20-1 and J usage is TRBJ2-7, with D unresolved. The V and J ends lost 2 bases and 3 bases respectively, with 11 bases between them. This CDR3 is 13 amino acids long. Germline CDR1 reads DFQATT; CDR2 reads SNEGSKA (reference sequence). CDR3 bases: TGCAGTGCTAGAAGACCAGGTTTCTACGAGCAGTACTTC. Amino acid sequence: CSARRPGFYEQYF.